The rows below give T cell receptor beta chains drawn from one sample of a study of response to subunit inactivated influenza vaccine. TCRdb fed the RT-PCR reads into MiXCR, producing one record per CDR3 protein. Altogether roughly 500,000 distinct CDR3 sequences are present, approximately 24% being singletons, with the ten largest covering around 1.8%. Sequences were derived from CD4+ T cells sorted from PBMCs, sampled 5 to 6 days after vaccination. The receptors originated from a man aged 50 to 60 who received an inactivated influenza vaccine. The conserved cysteine and the conserved F or W are not part of the CDR3 here. Each record gives: V gene, CDR3 protein.

>TRBV10-3
AIRGAAVAF
>TRBV6-5
ASSSLPPGLAGLTQY
>TRBV5-8
ASRPTPGLTDTQY
>TRBV5-1
ASSLVRVSYNEQF
>TRBV5-1
ASSYSGTGNTGELF
>TRBV12-3/TRBV12-4
ASSLGAPTDTQY
>TRBV6-5
ASSYLGTASGNTIY
>TRBV28
ASSSQRPGGYT
>TRBV5-1
ASSLDGDILSPLH
>TRBV20-1
SAPMGAAYEQY
>TRBV5-1
ASSLVATARAYNEQF
>TRBV10-3
AISLQGGNTGELF
>TRBV20-1
SARAGQGNNEQF
>TRBV14
ASSQRQGVFETQY
>TRBV29-1
SAMGLAETSTDTQY
>TRBV27
ASSLFPSGSPDTQY
>TRBV20-1
SATATSGGETQY
>TRBV20-1
SAREETSGNDEQF
>TRBV9
ASSVAAGGPYEQY
>TRBV6-5
ASSYSPSGSETQY
>TRBV30
AWSVPGGLAEAF
>TRBV7-7
ASSPHPGLEGDTQY
>TRBV20-1
SARRGSTNEKLF
>TRBV28
ASSTGGAFGEQY
>TRBV6-4
ASSVHLNTGELF
>TRBV7-2
ASRPPGQYNEQF
>TRBV6-1
ASSEVGTDTQY
>TRBV20-1
SAKGGEGYGYT
>TRBV7-2
ASSSPPGRSRTEAF
>TRBV5-1
ASQQEEGSPLH
>TRBV9
ASSAGLASAYKGDEQF
>TRBV20-1
SARDPVVNTQY
>TRBV12-3/TRBV12-4
ASSFRQGGQETQY
>TRBV12-3/TRBV12-4
ASRLLAGVTGELF
>TRBV6-2/TRBV6-3
ASSSYFGQGPYSNQPQH